This T cell receptor beta chain was sequenced for a study of blood T cells in healthy people across ages. Study-level findings and limits: The diversity estimates, figures obtained from one million T cells, were considered underestimates.

Notes on this clonotype: Its target is not known.

A sample-barcoded 5' primer and a J-beta primer mix were used in a second PCR of about 6 to 11 cycles. Each cDNA molecule was tagged by a template-switch adaptor that had 12 random nucleotides. The yield of each sample was at least 2.5 million CDR3-containing paired-end reads. One entry per CDR3 protein results from TCRdb running MiXCR on the 5' RACE reads. The sample includes about 730,000 distinct CDR3 sequences, 35% to 45% of them seen just once. Looked up from germline, CDR1 is LNHNV and CDR2 is YYDKDF (reference sequence). This CDR3 comprises 16 residues. Trimming took 5 bases from V and 4 from J, leaving 20 bases between them.

The sequence derives from a woman between 55 and 75 years old in good health. The specimen was blood. This chain uses TRBV15 with TRBJ1-1; the D is unclear. CDR3 residues: CATSGVDSQRVTEAFF. The CDR3 region has the DNA TGTGCCACCAGCGGAGTAGACTCCCAAAGGGTCACTGAAGCTTTCTTT.